This passage covers 27 T cell receptor beta chains from one sample sequenced in a study of response to subunit inactivated influenza vaccine. TCRdb independently ran MiXCR on the RT-PCR reads; one entry per CDR3 protein. This table has some 520,000 distinct CDR3 sequences, 16% appearing once. Sample: CD4+ T cells sorted from PBMCs, taken roughly 24 months after vaccination. These receptors all come from a man between 50 and 75 years old who received an inactivated influenza vaccine.

This clonotype has more than one count but fewer than ten. The chain is built from TRBV7-8 and TRBJ1-2; weak D call: TRBD1 (6 bases). CDR1 and CDR2 (germline): SGHVS, FQNEAQ. The ends were cut back, 1 base at V and 8 bases at J, with 14 bases in the middle. This CDR3 is 14 amino acids long. The CDR3 protein is CASSLDWGAGGYTF. Here the CDR3 DNA reads TGTGCCAGCAGCTTAGATTGGGGGGCCGGCGGCTACACCTTC.

This clonotype was counted between two and nine times. V gene TRBV7-8 combines with J gene TRBJ2-1, with D perhaps matching TRBD1 or TRBD2 (5 bases each). Per the germline V gene, CDR1 is SGHVS and CDR2 is FQNEAQ. This CDR3 is 15 amino acids long. Trimming removed 8 bases at V and 8 bases at J, with 22 bases between. As DNA, the CDR3 is TGTGCCAGCCGTCCCACTAGGGAAATGGGGGATGAGCAGTTCTTC. Its protein is CASRPTREMGDEQFF. The full variable domain, with the rest looked up from reference TRBV7-8 and TRBJ2-1, is GAGVSQSPRYKVAKRGQDVALRCDPISGHVSLFWYQQALGQGPEFLTYFQNEAQLDKSGLPSDRFFAERPEGSVSTLKIQRTQQEDSAVYLCASRPTREMGDEQFFGPGTRLTVL.

The rearrangement joins TRBV7-2 to TRBJ2-5, with 13 bases lining up with TRBD2. Trimming at V came to 5 bases and at J to 11 bases, leaving 8 bases not matched to a gene. CDR3 length: 14 amino acids. Germline V gives CDR1 SGHTA, CDR2 FQGNSA. CDR3 region: CASSQTSGGAGQYF. CDR3 bases: TGTGCCAGCAGCCAAACTAGCGGGGGGGCCGGGCAGTACTTC.

This clonotype has at least ten counts. The V and J genes are TRBV7-2 and TRBJ2-5; D may be TRBD2 (5 bases). This CDR3 is 14 amino acids long. V lost 6 bases, J lost 1 base, and 12 bases lay in between. Germline-derived CDR1 and CDR2 are SGHTA and FQGNSA. CDR3 nucleotides: TGTGCCAGCAGGGCTACACGGGGCCAAGAGACCCAGTACTTC. Translated, it gives CASRATRGQETQYF.

This chain links TRBV7-8 with TRBJ2-2; D might be TRBD1 or TRBD2, each matching 5 bases. The CDR3 totals 16 residues. V was pared by 5 bases and J by 4 bases, with 17 bases between. Germline values: CDR1 SGHVS, CDR2 FQNEAQ. The CDR3 DNA reads as TGTGCCAGCAGCCCGACGGAGAGGGGTGCCACCGGGGAGCTGTTTTTT. Translation gives CASSPTERGATGELFF.

The chain employs TRBV4-2 and TRBJ1-3; D gene ambiguous. Per germline, CDR1 LGHNA and CDR2 YNFKEQ. V shed 0 bases and J shed 4 bases, with 13 bases lying between them. The CDR3 is 16 residues long. CDR3: CASSQDLASSGNTIYF. In nucleotides, the CDR3 is TGTGCCAGCAGCCAAGATTTAGCGAGTTCCGGAAACACCATATATTTT.

Only a few counts were recorded for this clonotype. The chain employs TRBV6-2 or TRBV6-3 and TRBJ2-1, with unresolved D. V was pared by 6 bases and J by 7 bases, with 13 bases between. The CDR3 is 13 residues long. CDR1 is MNHEY, CDR2 SVGEGT, per germline. The CDR3 loop reads CASSPPLGNEQFF. DNA of the CDR3: TGTGCCAGCAGCCCCCCCCTTGGGAATGAGCAGTTCTTC.

This clonotype was observed many times. The V and J genes are TRBV16 and TRBJ1-5; a possible D gene is TRBD1 (6 bases). V was shortened by 4 bases and J by 3 bases, with 13 bases between the two germline ends. Germline V lookup: CDR1 KGHSY, CDR2 FQNENV. The CDR3 is 15 amino acids. CDR3 sequence (DNA): TGTGCCAGCAGCCGCCAGGACAGCCTCAATCAGCCCCAGCATTTT. It yields the protein CASSRQDSLNQPQHF.

The V call is TRBV7-8, the J call TRBJ2-7; no clear D. Germline V gene lookup returns CDR1 SGHVS and CDR2 FQNEAQ. Trimming took off 2 bases at V and 0 bases at J, with 8 bases between the two ends. The CDR3 has 14 amino acids. For the CDR3, the DNA is TGTGCCAGCAGCTTACTTTTAAACTCCTACGAGCAGTACTTC. Translating it yields CASSLLLNSYEQYF.

This clonotype was detected only a few times. The chain combines TRBV7-9 with TRBJ1-2, with 12 bases fitting TRBD1. The CDR3 totals 15 residues. The V segment lost 5 bases and the J segment 7 bases; nucleotides outside the gene matches: 8. Germline CDR1 reads SEHNR; CDR2 reads FQNEAQ (reference sequence). Here the CDR3 reads CASSQGQGATFGYTF. DNA for the CDR3: TGTGCCAGCAGCCAGGGACAGGGGGCAACCTTTGGCTACACCTTC.

This clonotype was detected many times. The chain combines TRBV6-5 with TRBJ2-1, with D unclear. V lost 0 bases, J lost 7 bases, and 13 bases lay in between. CDR3 length: 15 residues. CDR1 MNHEY and CDR2 SVGAGI come from the germline V gene. The CDR3 sequence is CASSYSGRVMNEQFF. CDR3 in DNA: TGTGCCAGCAGTTACTCCGGACGAGTAATGAATGAGCAGTTCTTC.

This chain connects TRBV7-6 to TRBJ2-2, with TRBD2 matching 9 bases. The CDR3 is 15 amino acids. The J segment lost 5 bases and the V segment lost 0 bases, leaving 1 base of the junction unmatched. CDR1 and CDR2 from the germline V gene are SGHVS and FNYEAQ. In DNA form, the CDR3 reads TGTGCCAGCAGCTTAGCTAGCGGGAGTACCGGGGAGCTGTTTTTT. This sequence encodes CASSLASGSTGELFF. The full variable domain, its missing parts supplied by reference TRBV7-6 and TRBJ2-2, is GAGVSQSPRYKVTKRGQDVALRCDPISGHVSLYWYRQALGQGPEFLTYFNYEAQQDKSGLPNDRFSAERPEGSISTLTIQRTEQRDSAMYRCASSLASGSTGELFFGEGSRLTVL.

This chain joins TRBV6-1 and TRBJ2-7, with D perhaps matching TRBD1 (6 bases). Trimming stripped 1 base from V and 6 bases from J, with 13 bases between. CDR3 length: 14 amino acids. In germline, CDR1 is MNHNS, CDR2 SASEGT. CDR3: CASSEEQGLGEQYF. For the CDR3, the DNA is TGTGCCAGCAGTGAAGAACAGGGTTTGGGCGAGCAGTACTTC.

The table lists this clonotype with a few counts. The V and J genes are TRBV12-3 or TRBV12-4 and TRBJ2-2; 8 bases are shared with TRBD1. This CDR3 spans 16 amino acids. V lost 6 bases and J lost 5; bases outside the gene matches: 11. As DNA, the CDR3 is TGTGCCAGCAGGGCTAGCAGGGGGCGATTGACCGGGGAGCTGTTTTTT. Translating it yields CASRASRGRLTGELFF.

The table lists this clonotype with many counts. This chain links TRBV12-3 or TRBV12-4 with TRBJ1-6, with D hard to call. Trimming took 7 bases from V and 5 from J, leaving 12 bases between them. The CDR3 has 14 residues. The CDR3 DNA reads TGTGCCAGCAACCGAGACGGAGATAATTCACCCCTCCACTTT. Translated, it gives CASNRDGDNSPLHF.

V usage is TRBV20-1 and J usage is TRBJ2-1, with 9 bases aligning to TRBD2. The CDR3 extends over 14 amino acids. The junction had 8 bases not matched to a gene; V was cut back by 6 bases and J by 5 bases. Germline-derived CDR1 and CDR2 are DFQATT and SNEGSKA (reference sequence). DNA of the CDR3: TGCAGTGCGCCAGGAGGGACTAGCCACAATGAGCAGTTCTTC. It specifies CSAPGGTSHNEQFF.

This clonotype was counted between two and nine times. The chain combines TRBV30 with TRBJ2-2; 9 bases are a match to TRBD1. This CDR3 spans 12 amino acids. Germline V gene data show CDR1 as GTSNPN and CDR2 as SVGIG (reference sequence). Trimming cost V 2 bases and J 15 bases; bases outside gene matches: 7. This chain's CDR3 is CAWSSRDRVMFF. DNA for the CDR3: TGTGCCTGGAGTTCCCGGGACAGGGTGATGTTTTTT. The variable domain in full, completed from reference TRBV30 and TRBJ2-2, reads SQTIHQWPATLVQPVGSPLSLECTVEGTSNPNLYWYRQAAGRGLQLLFYSVGIGQISSEVPQNLSASRPQDRQFILSSKKLLLSDSGFYLCAWSSRDRVMFFGEGSRLTVL.

This clonotype appeared a few times. The rearrangement uses TRBV20-1 and TRBJ2-1; 9 bases match TRBD2. This CDR3 has 13 amino acids. The trim removed 3 bases at V and 8 bases at J, leaving 5 bases unmatched. CDR1 is DFQATT, CDR2 SNEGSKA, per germline (reference sequence). CDR3 nucleotides: TGCAGTGCTAGGCGGGGGGGCGTGGATGAGCAGTTCTTC. Translation: CSARRGGVDEQFF.

In this sample, this clonotype turned up a few times. V is TRBV29-1 and J is TRBJ2-1; the match to TRBD2 covers 14 bases. V trimming: 4 bases; J trimming: 9 bases; junction bases outside the gene matches: 5. Germline-derived CDR1 and CDR2 are SQVTM and ANQGSEA. The CDR3 totals 14 residues. The CDR3 nucleotides read TGCAGCGTTGTGGGACTAGCGGGAGTCATTGAGCAGTTCTTC. Its translation: CSVVGLAGVIEQFF.

This clonotype occurred a few times. The V and J genes are TRBV25-1 and TRBJ1-2; possibly TRBD1 for D (5 bases). Trimming left V 7 bases short and J 2 bases short, with 8 bases between. This CDR3 spans 12 amino acids. Germline CDR1 is MGHDK and CDR2 is SYGVNS. The CDR3 loop is CASKQGNYGYTF. Written as DNA, the CDR3 is TGTGCCAGCAAGCAGGGCAACTATGGCTACACCTTC.

The chain recombines TRBV20-1 with TRBJ2-5; tentatively, D is TRBD2 (7 bases). Deletions cut 5 bases from V and 7 bases from J, with 14 bases between. Germline CDR1 DFQATT, CDR2 SNEGSKA (reference sequence). The CDR3 is 12 residues long. CDR3 amino acids: CSAPGGRGTQYF. DNA for the CDR3: TGCAGTGCTCCCGGGGGGCGTGGGACCCAGTACTTC.

This clonotype was observed a few times. The gene calls are TRBV12-3 or TRBV12-4 and TRBJ2-5, with no clear D. The CDR3 has 13 amino acids. Trimming stripped 5 bases from V and 1 base from J, with 8 bases between. CDR3 bases: TGTGCCAGCAGTAGGGCCGTCCAAGAGACCCAGTACTTC. Translation: CASSRAVQETQYF.

This chain uses TRBV29-1 with TRBJ2-3; D unresolved. V lost 7 bases and J lost 2, with 19 bases in between. The germline CDR1 and CDR2 sequences are SQVTM and ANQGSEA. This CDR3 comprises 15 residues. CDR3 residues: CSGIDQTLNTDTQYF. Here the CDR3 DNA reads TGCAGCGGCATAGATCAGACCCTTAACACAGATACGCAGTATTTT.

V is TRBV20-1 and J is TRBJ2-1; no firm D call. The CDR3 consists of 9 residues. Trimming took 3 bases from V and 10 from J, leaving 4 bases between them. Germline loops: CDR1 DFQATT, CDR2 SNEGSKA (reference sequence). Written as DNA, the CDR3 is TGCAGTGCTAGTCGCGAGCAGTTCTTC. This sequence encodes CSASREQFF.

This clonotype occurred a few times. The rearrangement joins TRBV24-1 to TRBJ2-1; no firm D call. V gave up 1 base and J gave up 7 bases, with 10 bases separating them. The CDR3 extends over 14 amino acids. Germline-derived CDR1 and CDR2 are KGHDR and SFDVKD. In DNA form, the CDR3 reads TGTGCCACCAGTGATTTTGGCAGTTGGAATGAGCAGTTCTTC. Residues: CATSDFGSWNEQFF.

The chain uses TRBV10-2 and TRBJ1-6; TRBD1 matches 10 bases. The trim removed 6 bases at V and 6 bases at J, leaving 11 bases unmatched. This CDR3 is 17 amino acids long. Germline V gives CDR1 WSHSY, CDR2 SAAADI. Here the CDR3 DNA reads TGCGCCAGCAGCCCACGCAACCGACAGGGGGCTAATTCACCCCTCCACTTT. This sequence encodes CASSPRNRQGANSPLHF.

This clonotype was seen a handful of times. The chain carries TRBV20-1 and TRBJ2-7, with 10 bases fitting TRBD2. Germline lookup yields CDR1 DFQATT and CDR2 SNEGSKA (reference sequence). CDR3 size: 15 residues. The ends lost 5 bases at V and 4 bases at J; junction bases unmatched: 11. The CDR3, as DNA: TGCAGTGCTCAAGACGCTAGCGGGAGTTTTTACGAGCAGTACTTC. Amino acid sequence: CSAQDASGSFYEQYF.